This TCR beta chain appears in the sequencing data of a study of T cell responses to AZD1222 COVID-19 vaccine. Regarding this clone: The antigen is not known.

Regarding the study as a whole: Repertoire collection took place solely once the T cell response had peaked. Donors, mostly white British, included more females; clonal diversity was possibly underestimated. Spike-spanning, vaccine-associated CD4 TCRs were dominant at 160-218 and 743-854.

Produced via immunoSEQ multiplex PCR; TCRdb's table is partial and in-frame only. The sample has over 65,000 clones, 80% to 90% seen once. Trimming took 6 bases from V and 2 from J, leaving 10 bases between them. CDR3 length equals 13 residues. Germline V CDR1 and CDR2: MNHEY, SVGAGI. The sample was peripheral blood, taken on day 0 of AZD1222 vaccination. The source of this sequence is an adult in good health. V and J are TRBV6-5 and TRBJ1-2, with D maybe TRBD1 (6 bases). For the CDR3, the DNA is TGTGCCAGCAGAGGGGGGGGGAACTATGGCTACACCTTC. Amino acid sequence: CASRGGGNYGYTF.